Shown below are 26 T cell receptor beta chains from a single sample sequenced in a study of early T cells in non-severe SARS-CoV-2 infection. TCRdb re-derived calls from the 5' RACE reads in MiXCR, one entry per CDR3 protein. The repertoire consists of some 26,000 distinct CDR3 sequences, with about 4.8% occurring once and the leading ten covering roughly 5.5%. Sequences were obtained from whole blood. The receptor source for this set is an adult who was a healthcare worker with PCR-confirmed SARS-CoV-2 infection or an uninfected control (not recorded which).

This clonotype was recorded at least ten times. The J gene is TRBJ1-1, the V gene TRBV29-1; the D gene is possibly TRBD1 (5 bases). Germline CDR1 reads SQVTM; CDR2 reads ANQGSEA. The CDR3 has 12 amino acids. Between the trimmed V and J ends, which lost 5 bases and 1 base, there was a span of 8 bases. The CDR3 reads CSVQTENTEAFF. CDR3 in DNA: TGCAGCGTTCAGACAGAGAACACTGAAGCTTTCTTT.

In its sample, this clonotype was seen many times. V usage is TRBV5-4 and J usage is TRBJ1-6, with 9 bases that match TRBD1. Germline V gene sequence: CDR1 SGHNT, CDR2 YYREEE (reference sequence). After removal of 3 bases from V and 8 bases from J, the junction contained 6 bases not matched to a gene. The CDR3 loop spans 15 amino acids. CDR3 protein: CASSSAGTGHSPLHF. In DNA, the CDR3 is TGTGCCAGCAGCTCAGCCGGGACAGGGCATTCACCCCTCCACTTT.

This clonotype is deemed medium-sized. The V call is TRBV18, the J call TRBJ2-3; perhaps TRBD1 as D (6 bases). Germline lookup yields CDR1 KGHSH and CDR2 LQKENI. V lost 2 bases, J lost 2 bases, and 14 bases lay in between. The CDR3 extends over 16 amino acids. The CDR3: CASSPNTDRPTDTQYF. CDR3 sequence (DNA): TGTGCCAGCTCACCAAACACGGACAGACCCACAGATACGCAGTATTTT. Filled out from reference TRBV18 and TRBJ2-3, the complete variable domain reads NAGVMQNPRHLVRRRGQEARLRCSPMKGHSHVYWYRQLPEEGLKFMVYLQKENIIDESGMPKERFSAEFPKEGPSILRIQQVVRGDSAAYFCASSPNTDRPTDTQYFGPGTRLTVL.

This clonotype has at least ten counts. This chain joins TRBV7-2 and TRBJ1-1; D unclear. This CDR3 has 12 residues. V was shortened by 2 bases and J by 10 bases, with 11 bases between the two germline ends. Germline lookup yields CDR1 SGHTA and CDR2 FQGNSA. The DNA for the CDR3 is TGTGCCAGCAGCTTATCAGGTCGGGGAGCTTTCTTT. Translated, it gives CASSLSGRGAFF.

This clonotype came up many times. V and J are TRBV20-1 and TRBJ1-5; D not resolved. The germline V and J ends were trimmed by 1 base and 0 bases, with 10 bases remaining between them. The CDR3 totals 15 residues. Germline CDR1 and CDR2: DFQATT and SNEGSKA (reference sequence). The CDR3 DNA reads as TGCAGTGCTAGAGTAACAAGATATAGCAATCAGCCCCAGCATTTT. Its protein product is CSARVTRYSNQPQHF.

By sample fraction, this clonotype is medium-sized. The chain employs TRBV6-1 and TRBJ1-5; D gene uncertain. Germline values: CDR1 MNHNS, CDR2 SASEGT. The CDR3 runs to 13 residues. The V end lost 7 bases, the J end lost 0 bases, and 7 bases lay between the germline ends. The CDR3, as DNA: TGTGCCAGCAACTATCTTAGCAATCAGCCCCAGCATTTT. Translated, it gives CASNYLSNQPQHF.

This clonotype was detected ten times or more. The V call is TRBV6-6, the J call TRBJ2-1; D unclear. V dropped 6 bases and J dropped 4 bases, with 4 bases sitting between them. CDR1 is MNHNY, CDR2 SVGAGI, per germline (reference sequence). CDR3 length: 11 amino acids. DNA of the CDR3: TGTGCCAGCAGCATATACAATGAGCAGTTCTTC. Its protein product is CASSIYNEQFF.

V and J are TRBV9 and TRBJ2-3; D possibly corresponds to TRBD1 (5 bases). V was shortened by 1 base and J by 0 bases, with 15 bases between the two germline ends. Germline V gives CDR1 SGDLS, CDR2 YYNGEE. CDR3 size: 17 residues. CDR3 residues: CASSVSWRQGSTDTQYF. CDR3 coding DNA: TGTGCCAGCAGCGTATCTTGGCGGCAGGGCAGCACAGATACGCAGTATTTT. Filled out from reference TRBV9 and TRBJ2-3, the complete variable domain reads DSGVTQTPKHLITATGQRVTLRCSPRSGDLSVYWYQQSLDQGLQFLIQYYNGEERAKGNILERFSAQQFPDLHSELNLSSLELGDSALYFCASSVSWRQGSTDTQYFGPGTRLTVL.

This clonotype was counted ten times or more. This sequence joins TRBV30 and TRBJ2-1; maybe TRBD2 (7 bases). The CDR3 is 13 amino acids. Trimming shortened V by 8 bases and J by 2 bases, and 13 bases separated the two germline ends. The germline CDR1 and CDR2 sequences are GTSNPN and SVGIG (reference sequence). CDR3 coding DNA: TGTGCCGTTTTAGGGGGGGCCTACAATGAGCAGTTCTTC. Amino acid sequence: CAVLGGAYNEQFF. The full variable domain, with the rest looked up from reference TRBV30 and TRBJ2-1, is SQTIHQWPATLVQPVGSPLSLECTVEGTSNPNLYWYRQAAGRGLQLLFYSVGIGQISSEVPQNLSASRPQDRQFILSSKKLLLSDSGFYLCAVLGGAYNEQFFGPGTRLTVL.

Ten or more counts support this clonotype. V gene TRBV29-1 combines with J gene TRBJ1-1; D remains ambiguous. CDR3 size: 10 residues. Trimming removed 7 bases at V and 5 bases at J, with 8 bases between. Germline lookup yields CDR1 SQVTM and CDR2 ANQGSEA. CDR3 protein: CSGRTTEAFF. DNA for the CDR3: TGCAGCGGGCGGACGACTGAAGCTTTCTTT. Together with reference TRBV29-1 and TRBJ1-1, the CDR3 gives the full variable domain: SAVISQKPSRDICQRGTSLTIQCQVDSQVTMMFWYRQQPGQSLTLIATANQGSEATYESGFVIDKFPISRPNLTFSTLTVSNMSPEDSSIYLCSGRTTEAFFGQGTRLTVV.

This clonotype has a count of ten or more. V is TRBV13 and J is TRBJ2-2, with D tentatively TRBD2 (5 bases). Germline V gives CDR1 PRHDT, CDR2 FYEKMQ (reference sequence). CDR3 size: 15 residues. Trimming pared 6 bases from V and 3 bases from J, leaving 14 bases between. CDR3 sequence (DNA): TGTGCCAGCAGTCTCTCGACGGGGTACACCGGGGAGCTGTTTTTT. Encoded protein: CASSLSTGYTGELFF.

This clonotype was found many times. The J gene is TRBJ2-7, the V gene TRBV27; possibly TRBD1 for D (6 bases). From germline, CDR1 is MNHEY and CDR2 SMNVEV (reference sequence). V was clipped by 1 base and J by 2 bases, with 9 bases between them. The CDR3 contains 14 residues. The CDR3 DNA follows: TGTGCCAGCAGTTTATTGACAGGCCCCTACGAGCAGTACTTC. Its translation: CASSLLTGPYEQYF.

This clonotype was seen repeatedly, ten times or more. The rearrangement joins TRBV6-4 to TRBJ2-3; 12 bases are a match to TRBD1. The CDR3 totals 15 residues. V lost 2 bases, J lost 4 bases, and 1 base stayed unmatched. Germline V gene data show CDR1 as MRHNA and CDR2 as SNTAGT. The CDR3 region is CASSDGTGGADTQYF. The CDR3 nucleotides are TGTGCCAGCAGTGACGGGACAGGGGGCGCAGATACGCAGTATTTT.

This clonotype is medium-sized by share. The chain is built from TRBV5-6 and TRBJ2-3; D gene unclear. CDR3 length equals 14 residues. Germline V gene sequence: CDR1 SGHDT, CDR2 YYEEEE. V was trimmed by 4 bases and J by 1 base, leaving 10 bases between them. Written as DNA, the CDR3 is TGTGCCAGCAGCACACCGTGGGGCACAGATACGCAGTATTTT. As protein: CASSTPWGTDTQYF.

There are many counts of this clonotype. The J gene is TRBJ2-1, the V gene TRBV7-6, with TRBD2 identical over 8 bases. The CDR3 totals 16 residues. CDR1 is SGHVS, CDR2 FNYEAQ, per germline. The J segment lost 6 bases and the V segment lost 2 bases, leaving 9 bases of the junction unmatched. CDR3 sequence reads: CASSLSAGGDVNEQFF. Here the CDR3 DNA reads TGTGCCAGCAGCTTAAGTGCGGGGGGCGACGTCAATGAGCAGTTCTTC.

This clonotype was counted at least ten times. The chain has TRBV19 and TRBJ1-5, with 7 bases matching TRBD1. V was pared by 6 bases and J by 3 bases, with 8 bases of the junction left unmatched. CDR1 and CDR2 from the germline V gene are LNHDA and SQIVND (reference sequence). The CDR3 has 15 amino acids. CDR3 amino acids: CASSPQTGSNQPQHF. The CDR3 region has the DNA TGTGCCAGTAGCCCTCAGACAGGGTCCAATCAGCCCCAGCATTTT.

This clonotype has a count of ten or more. This sequence joins TRBV5-1 and TRBJ2-7; 9 bases align to TRBD1. Germline CDR1 SGHRS, CDR2 YFSETQ. The CDR3 runs 14 residues. V lost 0 bases and J lost 2; bases outside the gene matches: 0. For the CDR3, the DNA is TGCGCCAGCAGCTTGGGACAGGGGGCCTACGAGCAGTACTTC. As protein: CASSLGQGAYEQYF.

This clonotype was picked up many times. The gene calls are TRBV18 and TRBJ2-3; the D gene is possibly TRBD1 (6 bases). Trimming took off 3 bases at V and 5 bases at J, with 15 bases between the two ends. Germline CDR1 and CDR2: KGHSH and LQKENI. CDR3 length equals 15 residues. CDR3 protein: CASSPWQGIEDTQYF. The CDR3 bases are TGTGCCAGCTCACCGTGGCAGGGGATTGAAGATACGCAGTATTTT.

This clonotype was picked up many times. This rearrangement joins TRBV20-1 to TRBJ2-7; D call uncertain. This CDR3 has 14 residues. Per germline, CDR1 DFQATT and CDR2 SNEGSKA (reference sequence). V was trimmed by 3 bases and J by 3 bases, leaving 15 bases between them. Written as DNA, the CDR3 is TGCAGTGCTAGTATTTTAGGAAAAAACTACGAGCAGTACTTC. It specifies CSASILGKNYEQYF.

This clonotype appeared once. This chain uses TRBV5-6 with TRBJ1-2; 7 bases line up with TRBD1. The V gene end was trimmed by 0 bases and the J gene end by 4 bases; junction bases not matched to a gene: 9. Germline V gives CDR1 SGHDT, CDR2 YYEEEE. This CDR3 comprises 16 residues. CDR3: CASSLVGGGEFYGYTF. The CDR3 bases are TGTGCCAGCAGCTTGGTCGGAGGGGGCGAATTCTATGGCTACACCTTC.

This clonotype was recorded at least ten times. This chain links TRBV6-6 with TRBJ1-6; D might be TRBD1 (5 bases). Germline-derived CDR1 and CDR2 are MNHNY and SVGAGI (reference sequence). CDR3 length equals 16 residues. V was cut by 6 bases and J by 5 bases, with 17 bases left in between. This CDR3 is CASRRTTGTNNSPLHF. CDR3 in DNA: TGTGCCAGCAGACGCACAACCGGGACGAATAATTCACCCCTCCACTTT.

This clonotype was found a few times. V is TRBV20-1 and J is TRBJ2-7; 8 nucleotides line up with TRBD1. The CDR3 has 11 residues. Germline V gives CDR1 DFQATT, CDR2 SNEGSKA (reference sequence). The V segment lost 8 bases and the J segment 6 bases; nucleotides outside the gene matches: 6. The CDR3 sequence is CSLDRGGEQYF. The DNA for the CDR3 is TGCAGTCTCGACAGGGGCGGCGAGCAGTACTTC.

In its sample, this clonotype was seen many times. The chain uses TRBV20-1 and TRBJ2-2, with D possibly TRBD1 on 6 matching bases. Trimming took 5 bases from V and 2 from J, leaving 12 bases between them. Germline CDR1 and CDR2: DFQATT and SNEGSKA (reference sequence). The CDR3 is made up of 14 amino acids. This chain's CDR3 is CSAARTANTGELFF. As DNA, the CDR3 is TGCAGTGCTGCCCGGACAGCAAACACCGGGGAGCTGTTTTTT.

This clonotype was detected only a few times. The gene calls are TRBV7-2 and TRBJ2-3, with D maybe TRBD2 (6 bases). The CDR3 sequence is 14 residues long. CDR1 is SGHTA and CDR2 is FQGNSA in the germline V gene. V lost 5 bases to trimming and J lost 4 bases, with 13 bases between them. The CDR3 loop is CASSRPGGADTQYF. The CDR3 nucleotides are TGTGCCAGCAGCCGACCTGGAGGGGCAGATACGCAGTATTTT.

This clonotype came up many times. The V call is TRBV7-8, the J call TRBJ2-4; D ambiguous. The CDR3 is made up of 15 amino acids. The germline V and J ends were trimmed by 5 bases and 2 bases, with 13 bases remaining between them. Germline CDR1 SGHVS, CDR2 FQNEAQ. CDR3 in amino acids: CASSGSMGTKNIQYF. The CDR3 coding sequence is TGTGCCAGCAGCGGGTCCATGGGGACCAAAAACATTCAGTACTTC.

This clonotype was seen ten or more times. The V and J genes are TRBV18 and TRBJ2-7; the match to TRBD2 covers 8 bases. The germline V gene encodes CDR1 KGHSH and CDR2 LQKENI. The CDR3 length is 15 residues. The V and J ends lost 3 bases and 2 bases, in that order; junction bases with no gene match: 6. The CDR3 nucleotides are TGTGCCAGCTCACCGGGCGGGGGGCGAGCCTACGAGCAGTACTTC. Amino acid sequence: CASSPGGGRAYEQYF.